Presented here are 15 T cell receptor beta chains from one specimen sequenced in a study of T cells expressing NK-cell markers. One entry per CDR3 protein, without DNA, is what TCRdb gives after re-calling the 5' RACE reads. The sample includes hundreds of thousands of distinct CDR3 sequences. The sequenced sample was blood T cells: a sorted CD56 or NKG2C T cell subset, CD4+ or CD8+ T cells, or bulk PBMC T cells (not recorded which). The receptors were gathered from a man aged 18 to 29 in good health.

The chain employs TRBV6-5 and TRBJ1-5; checking the TCRdb D call of TRBD1 is not possible without DNA. This CDR3 is 15 amino acids long. Germline V lookup: CDR1 MNHEY, CDR2 SVGAGI. Here the CDR3 reads CASSSPGQVNQPQHF.

The CDR3 here is CASSVGHLRTEAFF. The chain has TRBV6-1 and TRBJ1-1. The CDR3 loop spans 14 amino acids. Germline V gene lookup returns CDR1 MNHNS and CDR2 SASEGT.

V and J are TRBV5-1 and TRBJ1-1; the D gene TCRdb calls, TRBD1, cannot be checked with no DNA. Germline CDR1 and CDR2: SGHRS and YFSETQ. The CDR3 length is 16 residues. The CDR3: CASSSLIGAGGDLTFF.

This sequence joins TRBV9 and TRBJ2-3; the D call of TRBD2 rests on TCRdb alone, since no DNA is present to check it. The CDR3 spans 15 residues. Germline loops: CDR1 SGDLS, CDR2 YYNGEE. This chain's CDR3 is CASSDLAESTDTQYF.

The genes are TRBV12-3 or TRBV12-4 and TRBJ1-1. The CDR3 spans 15 residues. The CDR3: CASSFPTAMNTEAFF.

This chain uses TRBV5-1 with TRBJ2-3; the TRBD1 assignment by TCRdb is unverifiable without DNA. CDR1 is SGHRS, CDR2 YFSETQ, per germline. CDR3 length: 16 amino acids. CDR3 residues: CASSLAGTAYTDTQYF. The full variable domain, in which reference TRBV5-1 and TRBJ2-3 provide the parts outside the CDR3, is KAGVTQTPRYLIKTRGQQVTLSCSPISGHRSVSWYQQTPGQGLQFLFEYFSETQRNKGNFPGRFSGRQFSNSRSEMNVSTLELGDSALYLCASSLAGTAYTDTQYFGPGTRLTVL.

V and J are TRBV3-1 and TRBJ2-3; TCRdb's D gene call, TRBD1, goes unchecked for lack of DNA. CDR3 size: 14 residues. Germline-derived CDR1 and CDR2 are LGHDT and YNNKEL (reference sequence). This CDR3 reads CASTLGTGQDTQYF.

The rearrangement joins TRBV7-3 to TRBJ2-3; the D call of TRBD2 rests on TCRdb alone, since no DNA is present to check it. The CDR3 covers 14 residues. Germline CDR1 is SGHTA and CDR2 is FQGTGA. CDR3 residues: CASSLVGSRDTQYF.

This CDR3 is CASSKVTGELFF. The chain uses TRBV5-1 and TRBJ2-2. This CDR3 spans 12 amino acids. Germline V lookup: CDR1 SGHRS, CDR2 YFSETQ.

This chain joins TRBV3-1 and TRBJ2-3; without DNA, the TCRdb call of TRBD1 cannot be checked. Germline assignment: CDR1 LGHDT and CDR2 YNNKEL (reference sequence). CDR3 length equals 15 residues. CDR3 residues: CASSQVPGWSDTQYF.

The chain is built from TRBV2 and TRBJ1-5. There are 15 residues in the CDR3. Germline values: CDR1 SNHLY, CDR2 FYNNEI. The CDR3 spells CASSEGRTSNQPQHF. The variable domain in full, completed from reference TRBV2 and TRBJ1-5, reads EPEVTQTPSHQVTQMGQEVILRCVPISNHLYFYWYRQILGQKVEFLVSFYNNEISEKSEIFDDQFSVERPDGSNFTLKIRSTKLEDSAMYFCASSEGRTSNQPQHFGDGTRLSIL.

This chain connects TRBV4-2 to TRBJ2-1; TCRdb indicates TRBD2, and absent DNA this call remains unverified. The CDR3 has 13 amino acids. Germline assignment: CDR1 LGHNA and CDR2 YNFKEQ. The chain's CDR3 is CASSQSSTNEQFF.

V and J are TRBV9 and TRBJ2-5; TCRdb's D call, TRBD1, is unchecked because there is no DNA. Looked up from germline, CDR1 is SGDLS and CDR2 is YYNGEE. The CDR3 has 16 amino acids. CDR3 sequence: CASSKGKGQGQETQYF.

The CDR3 spells CSAILREGRNEQFF. J is TRBJ2-1 and V is TRBV20-1; TCRdb proposes TRBD2, but this gene call is untestable without DNA. There are 14 residues in the CDR3. Germline V gene lookup returns CDR1 DFQATT and CDR2 SNEGSKA (reference sequence).

The genes are TRBV7-9 and TRBJ2-3. Germline CDR1 reads SEHNR; CDR2 reads FQNEAQ (reference sequence). This CDR3 has 13 amino acids. This CDR3 reads CASSLGGTDTQYF.